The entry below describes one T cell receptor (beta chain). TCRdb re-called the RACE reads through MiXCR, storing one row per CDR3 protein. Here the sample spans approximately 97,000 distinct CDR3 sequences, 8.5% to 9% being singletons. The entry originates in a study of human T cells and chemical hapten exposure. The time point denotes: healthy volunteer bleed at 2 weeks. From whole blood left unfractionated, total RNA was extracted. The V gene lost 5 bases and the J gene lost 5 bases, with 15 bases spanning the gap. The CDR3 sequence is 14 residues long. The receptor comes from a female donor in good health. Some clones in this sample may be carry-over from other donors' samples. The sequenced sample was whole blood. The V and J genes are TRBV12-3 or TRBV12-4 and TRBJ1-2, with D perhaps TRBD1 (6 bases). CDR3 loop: CASSPQGSRYGYTF. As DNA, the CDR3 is TGTGCCAGCAGTCCACAGGGTTCGCGGTATGGCTACACCTTC.